The clone carrying this TCR beta chain came up a few times. What it binds is unknown. These data belong to a study of CD8 T cells in ankylosing spondylitis. The germline V gene has CDR1 DFQATT and CDR2 SNEGSKA (reference sequence). The CDR3 totals 11 residues. V shed 3 bases and J shed 7 bases, with 7 bases lying between them. With molecular barcodes, quantitative 5'-RACE was used to make the TCR beta libraries. TCRdb reanalysed the 5' RACE reads using MiXCR and keeps one entry per CDR3 protein. The sample has under 950,000 distinct CDR3 sequences, over 15% seen once; the top ten hold about 20%. Study-wide results and caveats: Both synovial fluid and blood in reactive arthritis had previously been reported to carry some motif variants. Apparently characteristic of ankylosing spondylitis blood was a TCR beta motif (about 8 highly homologous variants). The study looked at matched synovial fluid samples from ankylosing spondylitis patients. Disease-linked clones were reported to be significantly enriched there.

This chain links TRBV20-1 with TRBJ2-1; D gene ambiguous. This TCR derives from a male donor with ankylosing spondylitis. Sequencing was carried out using blood, either unsorted or a sorted T cell fraction (not recorded which). The DNA for the CDR3 is TGCAGTGCTAGTGAGTCAAATGAGCAGTTCTTC. Protein product: CSASESNEQFF.